This T cell receptor beta chain is from a study of Ad26.COV2.S vaccination and SARS-CoV-2 variants. As for the study in general: The donor was enrolled in the Ad26.COV2.S arm of the COV1001 trial. Dosing was one shot or two shots 56 days apart. Notes on the study in general: Placebo recipients showed lower spike-specific TCR breadth than vaccinees. Vaccinees and placebo recipients showed similar non-spike TCR breadth.

As to treatment: some 20 received Ad26.COV2.S at low or high dose, single or two shots; roughly 5 received placebo; per-sample allocation not given. Sampling happened 63 days after the first vaccine or placebo injection. The CDR3 runs 14 residues. CDR1 is LGHDT, CDR2 YNNKEL, per germline (reference sequence). Trimming cost V 3 bases and J 0 bases, with 8 bases left between them. As for this clone: Its antigen remains unidentified.

Some clones are missing from TCRdb's copy, which holds only in-frame ones; the method was immunoSEQ multiplex PCR. The data show hundreds of thousands of clones, more than 70% seen once. This clonotype originated in a person between 18 and 60 years old who received the Ad26.COV2.S COVID-19 vaccine or a placebo. The chain combines TRBV3-1 (or the pseudogene TRBV3-2) with TRBJ1-1; no reliable D call. The sample consisted of peripheral blood, taken in a trial of Ad26.COV2.S vaccine versus placebo. CDR3 sequence reads: CASSQGWMNTEAFF. For the CDR3, the DNA is TGTGCCAGCAGCCAGGGATGGATGAACACTGAAGCTTTCTTT.